Presented here are 10 T cell receptor beta chains from one specimen sequenced in a study of tumor-infiltrating lymphocytes in glioblastoma multiforme. TCR beta libraries were built from RNA through three nested multiplex PCR rounds using modified ARM-PCR. TCRdb re-called the multiplex PCR reads through MiXCR, storing one row per CDR3 protein. The sample lists 8,000 or so distinct CDR3 sequences, 74% occurring once. Sequencing was done on a sample of brain tumor tissue. These receptors originate from a male donor with glioblastoma.

This chain uses TRBV11-2 with TRBJ1-2; D possibly corresponds to TRBD1 (5 bases). Germline CDR1 reads SGHAT; CDR2 reads FQNNGV. V lost 5 bases, J lost 2 bases, and 12 bases lay in between. The CDR3 is made up of 14 amino acids. The CDR3 region has the DNA TGTGCCAGCAGCCCGTCGAGGGGAAACTATGGCTACACCTTC. Amino acids: CASSPSRGNYGYTF.

The V and J genes are TRBV11-1 and TRBJ2-1, with TRBD2 identical over 9 bases. V lost 5 bases and J lost 6; bases outside the gene matches: 8. There are 15 residues in the CDR3. Germline CDR1 and CDR2: SGHAT and FQDESV (reference sequence). DNA for the CDR3: TGTGCCAGCAGCCTAAGCGGGGGGCTAACCAATGAGCAGTTCTTC. Amino acid sequence: CASSLSGGLTNEQFF.

Comments on this clonotype: With a much larger clone just one base away, this may be a read error. The V call is TRBV29-1, the J call TRBJ2-1; 14 positions match TRBD2. The germline V gene has CDR1 SQVTM and CDR2 ANQGSEA. This CDR3 region has 17 residues. For the CDR3, the DNA is TGCAGTGCTCCCGGGACTAGCGGGAGTTCCATCTACAATGAGCAGTTCTTC. Amino acid sequence: CSAPGTSGSSIYNEQFF.

In the case of this clonotype: The junction shows a germline mismatch at one end, possibly a read error. The chain has TRBV7-9 and TRBJ2-1; 13 bases are a match to TRBD2. Germline CDR1 reads SEHNR; CDR2 reads FQNEAQ (reference sequence). This CDR3 spans 16 amino acids. The CDR3: CASNLGLAGDIDEQFF. CDR3 DNA sequence: TGTGCCAGCAACTTAGGACTAGCGGGAGACATCGATGAGCAGTTCTTC. Full variable domain (outside the CDR3, taken from reference TRBV7-9 and TRBJ2-1): DTGVSQNPRHKITKRGQNVTFRCDPISEHNRLYWYRQTLGQGPEFLTYFQNEAQLEKSRLLSDRFSAERPKGSFSTLEIQRTEQGDSAMYLCASNLGLAGDIDEQFFGPGTRLTVL.

This chain uses TRBV11-2 with TRBJ2-5; D tentatively reads TRBD1 or TRBD2 (5 bases each). Trimming shortened V by 5 bases and J by 5 bases, and 9 bases separated the two germline ends. Per germline, CDR1 SGHAT and CDR2 FQNNGV. The CDR3 consists of 12 residues. The CDR3: CASSQWGETQYF. CDR3 nucleotide sequence: TGTGCCAGCAGCCAGTGGGGGGAGACCCAGTACTTC.

Points on this clonotype: In this CDR3 the conserved last residue, phenylalanine or tryptophan, is missing, so a read error is likely. It is unclear where the CDR3 begins or ends on the DNA, so no DNA is shown, and the CDR3 is as TCRdb lists it. The chain recombines TRBV11-2 with TRBJ2-1; the table names TRBD1, a call not compared with the DNA. The CDR3 totals 19 residues, both ends included. Germline V gives CDR1 SGHAT, CDR2 FQNNGV. The CDR3 reads CVSSLDFPPSPGGGDEQSL.

V usage is TRBV20-1 and J usage is TRBJ2-5; D gene unclear. The V end lost 0 bases, the J end lost 1 base, and 6 bases lay between the germline ends. The CDR3 spans 13 residues. Germline values: CDR1 DFQATT, CDR2 SNEGSKA (reference sequence). This CDR3 reads CSARELFQETQYF. In DNA form, the CDR3 reads TGCAGTGCTAGAGAACTTTTCCAAGAGACCCAGTACTTC.

With respect to this clonotype: A read error may produce the germline difference seen at one junction end. The gene calls are TRBV11-2 and TRBJ2-1; D is possibly TRBD1 (6 bases). The length of the CDR3 is 17 residues. Germline V gene lookup returns CDR1 SGHAT and CDR2 FQNNGV. CDR3: CASRLVVRGSSRNEKFF. The CDR3 bases are TGTGCCAGCAGGTTAGTAGTAAGGGGGTCTTCGCGCAATGAGAAGTTCTTC.

Here the CDR3 reads CSVDTSGALETQYF. The CDR3, as DNA: TGCAGCGTTGATACCAGCGGTGCCCTCGAGACCCAGTACTTC. The chain has TRBV29-1 and TRBJ2-5, with D possibly matching TRBD2 (5 bases). The CDR3 is made up of 14 amino acids. Trimming cost V 3 bases and J 5 bases, with 16 bases left between them. Per germline, CDR1 SQVTM and CDR2 ANQGSEA. The whole variable domain, filled in from reference TRBV29-1 and TRBJ2-5, reads SAVISQKPSRDICQRGTSLTIQCQVDSQVTMMFWYRQQPGQSLTLIATANQGSEATYESGFVIDKFPISRPNLTFSTLTVSNMSPEDSSIYLCSVDTSGALETQYFGPGTRLLVL.

This clonotype has a count of ten or more. The V call is TRBV11-2, the J call TRBJ2-6, with D possibly TRBD1 on 5 matching bases. Germline CDR1 and CDR2: SGHAT and FQNNGV. V gave up 6 bases and J gave up 0 bases, with 21 bases separating them. This CDR3 is built from 19 residues. The CDR3 here is CASRPRQRQALSGANVLTF. The CDR3 DNA reads TGTGCCAGCAGACCTCGACAGCGTCAGGCCCTCTCTGGGGCCAACGTCCTGACTTTC.